This T cell receptor (beta chain) was captured by sequencing in a study of T cell repertoires in cytomegalovirus infection. Study-level information: CMV infection plus the matching HLA type was flagged by public TCR beta signatures.

TCRdb reanalysed the reads using MiXCR and keeps one entry per CDR3 protein. The sample shows some 170,000 distinct CDR3 sequences, 15% to 20% of them seen only once. Trimming removed 5 bases from V and 5 bases from J, with 9 bases in between. Germline-derived CDR1 and CDR2 are DFQATT and SNEGSKA (reference sequence). The CDR3 is 12 amino acids. Study-wide results and caveats: CMV-specific TCR beta clonotypes restricted by HLA-C were the ones dominating the ex vivo response. Summed frequency of public TCR beta families distinguished CMV carriers with the relevant HLA.

Of note for this clonotype: Antigen specificity is unknown.

Source material: CD8+ T cells from PBMCs. This sequence was found in a human donor in good health (CMV status not recorded). Some clones in this sample may be carry-over from other donors' samples. V and J are TRBV20-1 and TRBJ2-2; possibly TRBD1 for D (6 bases). Written as DNA, the CDR3 is TGCAGTGCTCGAGGGGGAACCGGGGAGCTGTTTTTT. It codes for CSARGGTGELFF.